The 29 T cell receptor beta chains given below trace back to one sample, sequenced in a study of T cells in localized non-small cell lung cancer. Using immunoSEQ multiplex PCR, the repertoire was profiled, and TCRdb retains in-frame clones only, with some absent. The data show around 50,000 clones, more than 85% seen once. Here the sequenced sample was PBMCs, taken before any cancer treatment. The source of these receptors is a man aged 35-75 years with stage II lung adenocarcinoma.

V gene TRBV28 combines with J gene TRBJ1-3; 7 bases map to TRBD1. Trimming cost V 8 bases and J 4 bases; bases outside gene matches: 11. Per the germline V gene, CDR1 is MDHEN and CDR2 is SYDVKM. The CDR3 runs to 15 residues. This CDR3 reads CASRSDRVPGNTIYF. In DNA, the CDR3 is TGTGCCAGCCGATCAGACAGGGTACCAGGAAACACCATATATTTT.

This chain joins TRBV6-1 and TRBJ1-1; TRBD1 matches at 10 bases. CDR1 MNHNS and CDR2 SASEGT come from the germline V gene. With V trimmed by 6 bases and J by 5 bases, 6 bases remained unmatched. This CDR3 is 14 amino acids long. In DNA form, the CDR3 reads TGTGCCAGCAGGGCGGGACAGGGGAGGACTGAAGCTTTCTTT. As protein: CASRAGQGRTEAFF.

The V and J genes are TRBV4-1 and TRBJ2-2; D possibly corresponds to TRBD2 (5 bases). CDR3 length: 16 residues. Between the trimmed V and J ends, which lost 4 bases and 0 bases, there was a span of 12 bases. The V gene's germline CDR1 is MGHRA and CDR2 YSYEKL. CDR3 sequence reads: CASSPRTPPNTGELFF. In nucleotides, the CDR3 is TGCGCCAGCAGCCCCAGGACTCCCCCGAACACCGGGGAGCTGTTTTTT.

J is TRBJ2-3 and V is TRBV6-1; D is undetermined. With 3 bases removed from V and 4 bases from J, the gap between germline ends came to 8 bases. Germline V lookup: CDR1 MNHNS, CDR2 SASEGT. This CDR3 region has 13 residues. CDR3 bases: TGTGCCAGCAGTGACGACTTTGCAGATACGCAGTATTTT. Translation gives CASSDDFADTQYF.

The chain links TRBV12-5 to TRBJ1-6; D is undetermined. The CDR3 covers 15 residues. Germline CDR1 LGHNT, CDR2 FRNRAP. The germline V and J ends were trimmed by 4 bases and 5 bases, with 12 bases remaining between them. This chain's CDR3 is CASGSTRENNSPLHF. The CDR3 DNA reads as TGTGCTAGTGGTTCAACACGGGAGAATAATTCACCCCTCCACTTT.

The chain carries TRBV5-1 and TRBJ2-3; no definite D call. CDR1 and CDR2 from the germline V gene are SGHRS and YFSETQ. The ends were cut back, 0 bases at V and 0 bases at J, with 5 bases in the middle. The CDR3 is 14 residues long. CDR3 loop: CASSLVGSTDTQYF. As DNA, the CDR3 is TGCGCCAGCAGCTTGGTGGGTAGCACAGATACGCAGTATTTT.

This chain joins TRBV10-2 and TRBJ1-5, with D uncertain. Trimming took off 2 bases at V and 4 bases at J, with 3 bases between the two ends. This CDR3 contains 12 residues. The germline gives CDR1 WSHSY, CDR2 SAAADI. This chain's CDR3 is CASSEQNQPQHF. CDR3 DNA: TGCGCCAGCAGTGAGCAGAATCAGCCCCAGCATTTT.

The chain combines TRBV12-5 with TRBJ1-1; D unresolved. CDR3 length: 16 amino acids. Trimming stripped 0 bases from V and 0 bases from J, with 11 bases between. CDR1 and CDR2 from the germline V gene are LGHNT and FRNRAP. CDR3 nucleotides: TGTGCTAGTGGTTTGGTAGAGGGAACTATGAACACTGAAGCTTTCTTT. As protein: CASGLVEGTMNTEAFF.

The chain recombines TRBV11-2 with TRBJ1-2; D call uncertain. CDR1 is SGHAT, CDR2 FQNNGV, per germline. V lost 1 base and J lost 8, with 8 bases in between. The CDR3 is made up of 12 amino acids. CDR3: CASSLGEGGYTF. The CDR3 bases are TGTGCCAGCAGCTTAGGGGAAGGAGGCTACACCTTC. Together with reference TRBV11-2 and TRBJ1-2, the CDR3 gives the full variable domain: EAGVAQSPRYKIIEKRQSVAFWCNPISGHATLYWYQQILGQGPKLLIQFQNNGVVDDSQLPKDRFSAERLKGVDSTLKIQPAKLEDSAVYLCASSLGEGGYTFGSGTRLTVV.

The rearrangement uses TRBV5-1 and TRBJ2-5; perhaps TRBD2 as D (6 bases). V lost 5 bases and J 5 bases, leaving 16 bases between the germline ends. The CDR3 sequence is 14 residues long. The germline gives CDR1 SGHRS, CDR2 YFSETQ. CDR3 coding DNA: TGCGCCAGCAGTTCTGAGGGACTCAGGGAGACCCAGTACTTC. Translating it yields CASSSEGLRETQYF.

The gene calls are TRBV11-3 and TRBJ1-1; D call uncertain. This CDR3 contains 13 residues. Trimming left V 0 bases short and J 11 bases short, with 13 bases between. Germline assignment: CDR1 SGHNT and CDR2 YENEEA. Here the CDR3 reads CASSLDPSSVAFF. The CDR3 coding sequence is TGTGCCAGCAGCTTAGATCCCTCTTCTGTTGCTTTCTTT.

The rearrangement links TRBV5-1 to TRBJ2-1; TRBD2 matches at 10 bases. Trimming removed 5 bases from V and 7 bases from J; junction bases left unmatched: 12. Germline V lookup: CDR1 SGHRS, CDR2 YFSETQ. This CDR3 has 16 amino acids. The CDR3 protein is CASSFLAGGRGNEQFF. The CDR3 DNA reads as TGCGCCAGCAGTTTCTTAGCGGGGGGCCGAGGGAATGAGCAGTTCTTC.

The chain is built from TRBV19 and TRBJ2-1; D tentatively fits TRBD1 or TRBD2 (5 bases each). The CDR3 sequence is 16 residues long. Germline V gene lookup returns CDR1 LNHDA and CDR2 SQIVND (reference sequence). V lost 7 bases and J 5 bases, leaving 21 bases between the germline ends. The CDR3 region is CASTNVGDGDDNEQFF. The CDR3, as DNA: TGTGCCAGTACCAATGTGGGGGACGGAGACGACAATGAGCAGTTCTTC.

This clone was seen only once. As DNA, the CDR3 is TGTGCCAGCAGCCCCCCAGGGTTCGGGGAGCTGTTTTTT. Translation gives CASSPPGFGELFF. The chain employs TRBV14 and TRBJ2-2, with a possible D match to TRBD1 (5 bases). There are 13 residues in the CDR3. Germline CDR1 reads SGHDN; CDR2 reads FVKESK. V was shortened by 4 bases and J by 7 bases, with 10 bases between the two germline ends.

The CDR3 here is CASSITPGNTEAFF. DNA of the CDR3: TGTGCCAGTAGTATTACACCAGGCAACACTGAAGCTTTCTTT. This sequence joins TRBV19 and TRBJ1-1, with D uncertain. There are 14 residues in the CDR3. Trimming removed 3 bases at V and 2 bases at J, with 10 bases between. Germline CDR1 LNHDA, CDR2 SQIVND (reference sequence).

The chain is built from TRBV19 and TRBJ1-1; D uncertain. CDR1 is LNHDA and CDR2 is SQIVND in the germline V gene (reference sequence). Trimming stripped 7 bases from V and 1 base from J, with 13 bases between. The length of the CDR3 is 14 residues. Here the CDR3 reads CASKLNQENTEAFF. The DNA for the CDR3 is TGTGCCAGTAAGCTTAATCAGGAGAACACTGAAGCTTTCTTT.

J is TRBJ2-6 and V is TRBV5-6; the D is unclear. From germline, CDR1 is SGHDT and CDR2 YYEEEE. This CDR3 contains 14 residues. V lost 4 bases and J 0 bases, leaving 5 bases between the germline ends. The CDR3 DNA is TGTGCCAGCAGCCCAGACTCTGGGGCCAACGTCCTGACTTTC. Its translation is CASSPDSGANVLTF.

The V gene is TRBV19, the J gene TRBJ1-5; 9 positions match TRBD1. Germline V CDR1 and CDR2: LNHDA, SQIVND (reference sequence). The junction had 6 bases not matched to a gene; V was cut back by 6 bases and J by 6 bases. The CDR3 runs 14 residues. CDR3 protein: CASSQTGGFQPQHF. CDR3 bases: TGTGCCAGTAGCCAGACAGGGGGTTTTCAGCCCCAGCATTTT. The full variable domain, rest sourced from reference TRBV19 and TRBJ1-5, is DGGITQSPKYLFRKEGQNVTLSCEQNLNHDAMYWYRQDPGQGLRLIYYSQIVNDFQKGDIAEGYSVSREKKESFPLTVTSAQKNPTAFYLCASSQTGGFQPQHFGDGTRLSIL.

This clone was detected only once. The chain uses TRBV19 and TRBJ2-1; no clear D. CDR3 size: 17 residues. V lost 3 bases and J 0 bases, leaving 15 bases between the germline ends. CDR1 LNHDA and CDR2 SQIVND come from the germline V gene (reference sequence). CDR3 residues: CASSIGGPPSSYNEQFF. CDR3 DNA sequence: TGTGCCAGTAGTATTGGTGGTCCTCCGAGCTCCTACAATGAGCAGTTCTTC.

J is TRBJ1-2 and V is TRBV19; D call uncertain. V was trimmed by 5 bases and J by 0 bases, leaving 13 bases between them. Germline CDR1 LNHDA, CDR2 SQIVND (reference sequence). The CDR3 covers 15 residues. The CDR3 sequence is CASSLGGLANYGYTF. CDR3 sequence (DNA): TGTGCCAGTAGTTTAGGAGGGTTAGCTAACTATGGCTACACCTTC.

CDR3 sequence: CAISPGTASYNEQFF. CDR3 nucleotides: TGTGCCATCAGTCCCGGGACGGCTTCTTACAATGAGCAGTTCTTC. This chain joins TRBV10-3 and TRBJ2-1; D possibly uses TRBD1 or TRBD2 (5 bases each). Germline loops: CDR1 ENHRY, CDR2 SYGVKD. The V gene lost 5 bases and the J gene lost 4 bases, with 15 bases spanning the gap. This CDR3 is built from 15 residues.

The sample holds a few counts of this clone. The chain links TRBV10-2 to TRBJ2-7; 7 bases line up with TRBD2. This CDR3 has 13 amino acids. From germline, CDR1 is WSHSY and CDR2 SAAADI. The ends lost 5 bases at V and 2 bases at J; junction bases unmatched: 3. Written as DNA, the CDR3 is TGCGCCAGCAGTATGGGAGGGACCTACGAGCAGTACGTC. Its translation is CASSMGGTYEQYV.

The chain combines TRBV7-8 with TRBJ2-7, with 11 positions matching TRBD1. The CDR3 has 15 residues. J lost 5 bases, V lost 2 bases, and 5 bases had no gene match. The germline V gene has CDR1 SGHVS and CDR2 FQNEAQ. CDR3 region: CASSLQGQGVNEQYV. CDR3 bases: TGTGCCAGCAGCTTACAGGGACAGGGGGTTAACGAGCAGTACGTC.

The chain joins TRBV19 to TRBJ1-1; 7 bases fit TRBD1. The CDR3 extends over 14 amino acids. The ends lost 5 bases at V and 4 bases at J; junction bases unmatched: 7. Germline CDR1 LNHDA, CDR2 SQIVND (reference sequence). CDR3 nucleotides: TGTGCCAGTAGTCAGGGGGACTTGGGCACTGAAGCTTTCTTT. Protein product: CASSQGDLGTEAFF.

This chain links TRBV14 with TRBJ2-5; TRBD1 matches 8 bases. Germline V CDR1 and CDR2: SGHDN, FVKESK. V shed 1 base and J 4 bases; nucleotides not matched to a gene: 11. CDR3 length: 17 residues. The CDR3 region is CASSQGLMRTGTETQYF. DNA of the CDR3: TGTGCCAGCAGCCAAGGCTTGATGAGGACAGGGACAGAGACCCAGTACTTC.

This clone was detected only once. The rearrangement joins TRBV5-6 to TRBJ1-2; D uncertain. CDR3 size: 12 residues. CDR1 and CDR2 from the germline V gene are SGHDT and YYEEEE. Trimming left V 1 base short and J 4 bases short, with 5 bases between. CDR3: CASSLYGYGYTF. Written as DNA, the CDR3 is TGTGCCAGCAGCTTGTACGGCTATGGCTACACCTTC.

This chain joins TRBV11-2 and TRBJ2-7, with 7 nucleotides matching TRBD1. CDR3 length: 14 amino acids. The germline V gene encodes CDR1 SGHAT and CDR2 FQNNGV. V dropped 3 bases and J dropped 6; count of bases not matched to a gene: 8. The chain's CDR3 is CASSFGDRVGEQYV. For the CDR3, the DNA is TGTGCCAGCAGCTTCGGAGACAGGGTAGGCGAGCAGTACGTC.

This chain links TRBV29-1 with TRBJ1-2; D may be TRBD1 (6 bases). Germline CDR1 SQVTM, CDR2 ANQGSEA. V was cut by 4 bases and J by 7 bases, with 10 bases left in between. CDR3 length equals 11 residues. The CDR3 region is CSVASGAGYTF. The CDR3 nucleotides are TGCAGCGTTGCCTCGGGGGCTGGCTACACCTTC. Based on the CDR3 plus reference TRBV29-1 and TRBJ1-2, the full variable domain is SAVISQKPSRDICQRGTSLTIQCQVDSQVTMMFWYRQQPGQSLTLIATANQGSEATYESGFVIDKFPISRPNLTFSTLTVSNMSPEDSSIYLCSVASGAGYTFGSGTRLTVV.

This chain links TRBV2 with TRBJ2-6; the match to TRBD2 covers 11 bases. The CDR3 runs to 18 residues. Germline values: CDR1 SNHLY, CDR2 FYNNEI. V lost 6 bases, J lost 0 bases, and 7 bases stayed unmatched. The CDR3 DNA follows: TGTGCCAGCAGGACCGGGACTAGCGGATTCTCTGGGGCCAACGTCCTGACTTTC. Encoded protein: CASRTGTSGFSGANVLTF. The variable domain in full, with the rest retrieved from reference TRBV2 and TRBJ2-6, is EPEVTQTPSHQVTQMGQEVILRCVPISNHLYFYWYRQILGQKVEFLVSFYNNEISEKSEIFDDQFSVERPDGSNFTLKIRSTKLEDSAMYFCASRTGTSGFSGANVLTFGAGSRLTVL.